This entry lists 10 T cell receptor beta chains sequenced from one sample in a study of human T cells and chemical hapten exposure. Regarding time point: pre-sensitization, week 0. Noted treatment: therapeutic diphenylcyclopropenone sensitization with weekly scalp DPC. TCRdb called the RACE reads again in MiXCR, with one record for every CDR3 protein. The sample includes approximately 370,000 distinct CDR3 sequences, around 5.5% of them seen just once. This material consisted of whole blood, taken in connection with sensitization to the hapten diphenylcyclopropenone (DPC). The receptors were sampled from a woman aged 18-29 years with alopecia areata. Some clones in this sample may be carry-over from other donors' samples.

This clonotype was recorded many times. The CDR3 DNA reads TGTGCCAGCAGTCCCCCCGGCCTTTACGAGCAGTACTTC. Translating it yields CASSPPGLYEQYF. The chain combines TRBV12-3 or TRBV12-4 with TRBJ2-7; unclear D gene. Trimming removed 5 bases from V and 4 bases from J, with 12 bases in between. The CDR3 has 13 residues.

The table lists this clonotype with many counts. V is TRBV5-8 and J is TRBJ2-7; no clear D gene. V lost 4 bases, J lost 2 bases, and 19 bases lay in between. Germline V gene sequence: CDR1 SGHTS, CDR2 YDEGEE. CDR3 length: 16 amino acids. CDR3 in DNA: TGTGCCAGCAGCACCCCGCCCGATCCCCGGACCTACGAGCAGTACTTC. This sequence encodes CASSTPPDPRTYEQYF.

The CDR3 DNA follows: TGTGCCAGCAGCTCCGGGACAGGGGCCCCTGAAGCTTTCTTT. Translating it yields CASSSGTGAPEAFF. The chain carries TRBV5-6 and TRBJ1-1, with 10 positions matching TRBD1. The CDR3 covers 14 residues. The germline V gene has CDR1 SGHDT and CDR2 YYEEEE. Trimming removed 3 bases from V and 6 bases from J; junction bases left unmatched: 5.

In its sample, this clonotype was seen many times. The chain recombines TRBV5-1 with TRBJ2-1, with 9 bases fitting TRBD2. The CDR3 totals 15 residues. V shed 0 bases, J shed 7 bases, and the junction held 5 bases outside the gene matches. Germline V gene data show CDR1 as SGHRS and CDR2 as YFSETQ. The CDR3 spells CASSLALAGKNEQFF. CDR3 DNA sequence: TGCGCCAGCAGCTTGGCCCTAGCGGGGAAGAATGAGCAGTTCTTC. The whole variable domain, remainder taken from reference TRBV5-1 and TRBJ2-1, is KAGVTQTPRYLIKTRGQQVTLSCSPISGHRSVSWYQQTPGQGLQFLFEYFSETQRNKGNFPGRFSGRQFSNSRSEMNVSTLELGDSALYLCASSLALAGKNEQFFGPGTRLTVL.

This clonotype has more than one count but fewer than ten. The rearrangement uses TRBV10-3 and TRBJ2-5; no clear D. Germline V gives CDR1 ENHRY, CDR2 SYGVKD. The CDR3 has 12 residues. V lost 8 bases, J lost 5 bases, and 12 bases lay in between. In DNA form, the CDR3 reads TGTGCCATCGGGTCAGCCAGGGAGACCCAGTACTTC. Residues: CAIGSARETQYF.

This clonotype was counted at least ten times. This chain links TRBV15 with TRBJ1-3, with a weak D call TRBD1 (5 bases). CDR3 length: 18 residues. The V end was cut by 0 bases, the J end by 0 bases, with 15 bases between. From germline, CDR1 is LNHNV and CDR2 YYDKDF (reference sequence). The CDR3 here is CATSRDRGRIFSGNTIYF. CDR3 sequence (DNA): TGTGCCACCAGCAGAGATAGGGGACGGATATTCTCTGGAAACACCATATATTTT.

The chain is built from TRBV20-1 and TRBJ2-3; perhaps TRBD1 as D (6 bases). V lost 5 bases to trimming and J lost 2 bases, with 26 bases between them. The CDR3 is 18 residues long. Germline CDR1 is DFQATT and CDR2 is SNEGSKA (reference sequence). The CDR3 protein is CSAGSARGPSLSTDTQYF. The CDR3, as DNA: TGCAGTGCTGGATCTGCCAGGGGCCCTAGTCTCTCCACAGATACGCAGTATTTT.

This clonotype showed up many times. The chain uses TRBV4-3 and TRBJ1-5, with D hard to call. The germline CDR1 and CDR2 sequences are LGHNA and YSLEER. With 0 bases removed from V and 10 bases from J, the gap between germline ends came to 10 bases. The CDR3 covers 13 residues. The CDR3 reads CASSQERGLPQHF. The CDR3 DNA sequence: TGCGCCAGCAGCCAAGAACGAGGGCTACCCCAGCATTTT.

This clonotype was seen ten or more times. Here the CDR3 DNA reads TGTGCCAGCAGCTCCGCAACGGGGTCCCAGTACTTC. Residues: CASSSATGSQYF. The gene calls are TRBV7-2 and TRBJ2-5; D may be TRBD2 (5 bases). Germline values: CDR1 SGHTA, CDR2 FQGNSA. CDR3 size: 12 residues. V was clipped by 4 bases and J by 9 bases, with 12 bases between them.

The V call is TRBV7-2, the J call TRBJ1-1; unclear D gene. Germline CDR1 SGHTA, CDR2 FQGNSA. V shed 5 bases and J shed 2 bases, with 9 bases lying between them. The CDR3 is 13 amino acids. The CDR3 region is CASSRRINTEAFF. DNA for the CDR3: TGTGCCAGCAGCAGACGGATAAACACTGAAGCTTTCTTT.